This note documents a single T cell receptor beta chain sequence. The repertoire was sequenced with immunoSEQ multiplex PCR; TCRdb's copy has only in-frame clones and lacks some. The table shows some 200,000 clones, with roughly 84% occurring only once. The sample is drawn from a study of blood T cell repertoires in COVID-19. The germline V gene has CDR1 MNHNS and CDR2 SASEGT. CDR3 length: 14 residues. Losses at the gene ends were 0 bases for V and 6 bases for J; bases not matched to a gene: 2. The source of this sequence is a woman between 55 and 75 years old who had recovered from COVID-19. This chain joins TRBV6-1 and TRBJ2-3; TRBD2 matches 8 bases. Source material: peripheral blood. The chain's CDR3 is CASSEAVAGDTQYF. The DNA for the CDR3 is TGTGCCAGCAGTGAAGCCGTAGCGGGGGATACGCAGTATTTT.